The 21 T cell receptor beta chains listed next were all sequenced from one sample in a study of blood T cell repertoires in COVID-19. Some clones are missing from TCRdb's copy, which holds only in-frame ones; the method was immunoSEQ multiplex PCR. The table has under 400,000 clones, about nine tenths seen once; the top ten hold 1.5% to 2%. Sample: peripheral blood. These receptors were obtained from a woman between 25 and 40 years old with COVID-19, enrolled during active disease.

The chain employs TRBV29-1 and TRBJ1-4; D is ambiguous. V lost 5 bases and J lost 0, with 7 bases in between. CDR3 size: 13 residues. From germline, CDR1 is SQVTM and CDR2 ANQGSEA. The DNA of the CDR3 is TGCAGCGTTACTCACGCAACTAATGAAAAACTGTTTTTT. This codes for CSVTHATNEKLFF.

The chain recombines TRBV7-9 with TRBJ2-7; D may be TRBD1 (5 bases). In germline, CDR1 is SEHNR, CDR2 FQNEAQ (reference sequence). The CDR3 contains 12 residues. V gave up 4 bases and J gave up 3 bases, with 7 bases separating them. Here the CDR3 reads CASSSRDYEQYV. CDR3 coding DNA: TGTGCCAGCAGCTCCAGGGACTACGAGCAGTACGTC.

This chain joins TRBV29-1 and TRBJ2-5; maybe TRBD2 (5 bases). Germline V gives CDR1 SQVTM, CDR2 ANQGSEA. Trimming removed 6 bases from V and 0 bases from J, with 8 bases in between. The CDR3 contains 12 residues. The CDR3 is CSVTGDQETQYF. CDR3 nucleotide sequence: TGCAGCGTAACCGGGGACCAAGAGACCCAGTACTTC. The entire variable domain, with the rest obtained from reference TRBV29-1 and TRBJ2-5, is as follows: SAVISQKPSRDICQRGTSLTIQCQVDSQVTMMFWYRQQPGQSLTLIATANQGSEATYESGFVIDKFPISRPNLTFSTLTVSNMSPEDSSIYLCSVTGDQETQYFGPGTRLLVL.

The chain is built from TRBV12-3 or TRBV12-4 and TRBJ2-1, with unresolved D. Trimming shortened V by 3 bases and J by 6 bases, and 3 bases separated the two germline ends. The CDR3 is made up of 11 amino acids. CDR3 protein: CASSFGNEQFF. The CDR3 DNA reads as TGTGCCAGCAGTTTCGGCAATGAGCAGTTCTTC.

The chain is built from TRBV6-2 or TRBV6-3 and TRBJ1-5, with D perhaps TRBD1 (6 bases). The ends were cut back, 5 bases at V and 0 bases at J, with 20 bases in the middle. Germline CDR1 MNHEY, CDR2 SVGEGT. The CDR3 covers 18 residues. CDR3 nucleotide sequence: TGTGCCAGCAGTACGAGGGCAGGGACAAGGCGTAGCAATCAGCCCCAGCATTTT. Protein product: CASSTRAGTRRSNQPQHF.

V gene TRBV19 combines with J gene TRBJ1-6; the match to TRBD1 covers 10 bases. The germline V gene encodes CDR1 LNHDA and CDR2 SQIVND (reference sequence). CDR3 length equals 13 residues. The V and J ends lost 9 bases and 7 bases, in that order; junction bases with no gene match: 3. CDR3 amino acids: CASRDRGNSPLHF. CDR3 DNA sequence: TGTGCCAGCCGGGACAGGGGCAATTCACCCCTCCACTTT.

Note on this clone: The same CDR3 is also encoded by other DNA sequences in this sample. In DNA, the CDR3 is TGTGCCAGCTCACCAGGGGCAGCGAATGAAAAACTGTTTTTT. Translated: CASSPGAANEKLFF. The V gene is TRBV18, the J gene TRBJ1-4; a weak D match, TRBD1 (5 bases). Germline lookup yields CDR1 KGHSH and CDR2 LQKENI. The CDR3 length is 14 residues. Trimming shortened V by 2 bases and J by 5 bases, and 9 bases separated the two germline ends.

The chain combines TRBV2 with TRBJ1-6; D call uncertain. The CDR3 is 11 residues long. Germline-derived CDR1 and CDR2 are SNHLY and FYNNEI. Trimming stripped 4 bases from V and 14 bases from J, with 9 bases between. The CDR3 spells CASSGEFSLHF. The CDR3 DNA sequence: TGTGCCAGCAGTGGAGAATTCTCCCTCCACTTT.

The J gene is TRBJ1-4, the V gene TRBV28; a possible D gene is TRBD1 (6 bases). Trimming removed 6 bases from V and 6 bases from J, with 17 bases in between. CDR3 length: 15 residues. Germline values: CDR1 MDHEN, CDR2 SYDVKM. CDR3 nucleotide sequence: TGTGCCAGCAGCCAAAGCGGGGGGGCGGATGAAAAACTGTTTTTT. As protein: CASSQSGGADEKLFF.

This clone was counted between two and nine times. The chain links TRBV6-2 or TRBV6-3 to TRBJ1-5, with D uncertain. V lost 2 bases to trimming and J lost 1 base, with 9 bases between them. CDR1 is MNHEY, CDR2 SVGEGT, per germline. The CDR3 is 15 amino acids. The CDR3 reads CASSYNGHSNQPQHF. CDR3 sequence (DNA): TGTGCCAGCAGTTACAATGGCCACAGCAATCAGCCCCAGCATTTT.

Written as DNA, the CDR3 is TGTGCCAGCATAAACAGGAGCTCCTATAATTCACCCCTCCACTTT. Protein sequence: CASINRSSYNSPLHF. This chain uses TRBV6-6 with TRBJ1-6, with a tentative D call TRBD1 (5 bases). The CDR3 contains 15 residues. V was cut by 7 bases and J by 0 bases, with 10 bases left in between. CDR1 is MNHNY and CDR2 is SVGAGI in the germline V gene (reference sequence).

This clone was counted once. The chain has TRBV4-2 and TRBJ1-2; no clear D. CDR3 length: 17 residues. Per germline, CDR1 LGHNA and CDR2 YNFKEQ. Trimming removed 0 bases from V and 2 bases from J, with 16 bases in between. CDR3 amino acids: CASSQDNSGPNNYGYTF. The CDR3 region has the DNA TGTGCCAGCAGCCAAGATAACAGCGGGCCTAACAACTATGGCTACACCTTC.

V usage is TRBV30 and J usage is TRBJ1-2; D may be TRBD1 (5 bases). V shed 8 bases and J shed 8 bases, with 15 bases lying between them. Germline assignment: CDR1 GTSNPN and CDR2 SVGIG (reference sequence). This CDR3 has 11 amino acids. CDR3 region: CALARGEGYTF. The CDR3 coding sequence is TGTGCCCTAGCGAGGGGAGAAGGCTACACCTTC. Full variable domain (outside the CDR3, taken from reference TRBV30 and TRBJ1-2): SQTIHQWPATLVQPVGSPLSLECTVEGTSNPNLYWYRQAAGRGLQLLFYSVGIGQISSEVPQNLSASRPQDRQFILSSKKLLLSDSGFYLCALARGEGYTFGSGTRLTVV.

This clone was seen only once. This rearrangement joins TRBV5-4 to TRBJ2-5; the match to TRBD2 covers 7 bases. In germline, CDR1 is SGHNT, CDR2 YYREEE (reference sequence). With V trimmed by 2 bases and J by 1 base, 11 bases remained unmatched. The CDR3 extends over 17 amino acids. The CDR3 loop is CASSFAPREGTQETQYF. The CDR3 DNA is TGTGCCAGCAGCTTCGCCCCCAGGGAGGGAACCCAAGAGACCCAGTACTTC.

CDR3 protein: CASSYSGGSGYTF. The CDR3 nucleotides are TGTGCCAGCAGTTACTCGGGAGGAAGCGGCTACACCTTC. The genes are TRBV6-2 or TRBV6-3 and TRBJ1-2, with unresolved D. V dropped 0 bases and J dropped 8 bases, with 10 bases sitting between them. This CDR3 is 13 amino acids long. From germline, CDR1 is MNHEY and CDR2 SVGEGT.

The V and J genes are TRBV6-5 and TRBJ2-1, with 7 bases fitting TRBD1. The CDR3 loop spans 15 amino acids. CDR1 is MNHEY, CDR2 SVGAGI, per germline. The J segment lost 7 bases and the V segment lost 6 bases, leaving 12 bases of the junction unmatched. CDR3 in DNA: TGTGCCAGCAGCCCCGGAAGACAGGGCTTGAATGAGCAGTTCTTC. Amino acid sequence: CASSPGRQGLNEQFF.

This clone was recorded many times. An end of the junction does not agree with germline; a read error may underlie this. The V gene is TRBV7-2, the J gene TRBJ2-5; 9 bases are a match to TRBD2. The CDR3 totals 12 residues. Germline CDR1 and CDR2: SGHTA and FQGNSA. CDR3 sequence: CASSRTGTSMNF. CDR3 bases: TGTGCCAGCAGCCGTACCGGGACTAGCATGAACTTC.

The chain combines TRBV5-1 with TRBJ2-7, with 7 positions matching TRBD1. From germline, CDR1 is SGHRS and CDR2 YFSETQ. There are 13 residues in the CDR3. The V segment lost 4 bases and the J segment 3 bases; nucleotides outside the gene matches: 4. Here the CDR3 reads CASSRDSLYEQYF. CDR3 nucleotide sequence: TGCGCCAGCAGCCGGGACAGCCTCTACGAGCAGTACTTC.

CDR3 in amino acids: CAWGQNSYNSPLHF. The CDR3, as DNA: TGTGCCTGGGGACAAAACTCCTATAATTCACCCCTCCACTTT. V is TRBV30 and J is TRBJ1-6; D is perhaps TRBD1 (5 bases). The CDR3 length is 14 residues. Trimming took off 5 bases at V and 0 bases at J, with 8 bases between the two ends. Germline V gives CDR1 GTSNPN, CDR2 SVGIG (reference sequence).

The chain is built from TRBV19 and TRBJ1-2, with 10 bases lining up with TRBD1. J was trimmed by 8 bases and V by 7 bases; bases with no gene match: 13. The CDR3 is made up of 15 amino acids. Per the germline V gene, CDR1 is LNHDA and CDR2 is SQIVND (reference sequence). For the CDR3, the DNA is TGTGCCAGTACTACGACCGGACAGGGGGAAAAAGGCTACACCTTC. Translating it yields CASTTTGQGEKGYTF.

The chain uses TRBV2 and TRBJ1-2; tentatively, D is TRBD1 (5 bases). The CDR3 runs 14 residues. Deletions cut 3 bases from V and 8 bases from J, with 16 bases between. Germline V gene sequence: CDR1 SNHLY, CDR2 FYNNEI. CDR3 in DNA: TGTGCCAGCAGTGAGGGCAGGGATACTATGGGCTACACCTTC. As protein: CASSEGRDTMGYTF.